What follows are 20 T cell receptor beta chains derived from one specimen sequenced in a study of shared clonotypes between healthy human individuals. Sequencing used immunoSEQ multiplex PCR; TCRdb keeps in-frame clones, though not all of them. The sample contains fewer than 600,000 clones, roughly three quarters of which appear only once. Material: PBMCs. The receptor source for this set is a woman aged 40 to 49 in good health. Some clones in this sample may be carry-over from other donors' samples.

The chain combines TRBV6-6 with TRBJ1-2; 7 bases are a match to TRBD1. Germline V gene lookup returns CDR1 MNHNY and CDR2 SVGAGI (reference sequence). This CDR3 region has 14 residues. The V gene end was trimmed by 0 bases and the J gene end by 4 bases; junction bases not matched to a gene: 2. The CDR3 protein is CASSYSWTGYGYTF. The CDR3 region has the DNA TGTGCCAGCAGTTACTCGTGGACAGGCTATGGCTACACCTTC.

Turning to this clone: With a far larger clone one base away, a read error is the likely cause. The rearrangement joins TRBV6-1 to TRBJ2-3, with TRBD2 matching 8 bases. Germline loops: CDR1 MNHNS, CDR2 SASEGT. The CDR3 is made up of 15 amino acids. V lost 1 base to trimming and J lost 4 bases; unmatched junction nucleotides: 4. CDR3 amino acids: CASSEGGAGADTQYF. DNA for the CDR3: TGTGCCAGCAGTGAAGGGGGAGCGGGGGCAGATACGCAGTATTTT.

On this clone itself: This is likely an artifact of a read error, given a far larger clone one base away. This sample also contains other DNA sequences that code for the same CDR3. The chain combines TRBV18 with TRBJ2-3; D is undetermined. Per the germline V gene, CDR1 is KGHSH and CDR2 is LQKENI. The CDR3 covers 12 residues. The CDR3: CASSLRTDTQYF. The CDR3 DNA is TGTGCTAGCTCCCTTCGCACAGATACGCAGTATTTT.

This chain links TRBV7-2 with TRBJ2-7; TRBD2 matches at 7 bases. V dropped 0 bases and J dropped 5; count of bases not matched to a gene: 4. The germline CDR1 and CDR2 sequences are SGHTA and FQGNSA. The CDR3 totals 14 residues. The CDR3 DNA reads TGTGCCAGCAGCTTAGCGGGAGGGCCCGACGAGCAGTACTTC. This codes for CASSLAGGPDEQYF.

Note on this clone: Given a far larger clone just one base away, this is likely a sequencing read error. The chain employs TRBV12-2 and TRBJ2-7; the table's D call, TRBD2, was not checked against the DNA. TRBV12-2 constitutes a pseudogene. CDR3 length: 13 amino acids. The CDR3 region has the DNA TGTGCAAGGCCCGGGAAGAACTCCTACGAGCAGTACTTC. Encoded protein: CARPGKNSYEQYF.

This chain links TRBV4-1 with TRBJ2-7; maybe TRBD1 (6 bases). The CDR3 length is 16 residues. V shed 4 bases and J shed 0 bases, with 16 bases lying between them. CDR1 and CDR2 (germline): MGHRA, YSYEKL. For the CDR3, the DNA is TGCGCCAGCAGCCCTTACGTTGGGGGCCGCTCCTACGAGCAGTACTTC. Amino acid sequence: CASSPYVGGRSYEQYF.

In its sample, this clone was seen once. The chain recombines TRBV30 with TRBJ2-2; D not resolved. Germline loops: CDR1 GTSNPN, CDR2 SVGIG (reference sequence). Trimming took off 0 bases at V and 6 bases at J, with 8 bases between the two ends. This CDR3 contains 13 residues. The CDR3 loop is CAWSVYGPGELFF. CDR3 nucleotide sequence: TGTGCCTGGAGTGTATACGGGCCCGGGGAGCTGTTTTTT.

This chain uses TRBV6-6 with TRBJ2-3, with D tentatively TRBD2 (6 bases). The CDR3 has 16 residues. V dropped 0 bases and J dropped 2 bases, with 12 bases sitting between them. Germline V gene lookup returns CDR1 MNHNY and CDR2 SVGAGI (reference sequence). CDR3 sequence: CASSYSDRDSTDTQYF. In DNA, the CDR3 is TGTGCCAGCAGTTACTCGGACCGGGACTCCACAGATACGCAGTATTTT.

This chain joins TRBV30 and TRBJ1-4; D ambiguous. The CDR3 loop spans 14 amino acids. Germline V gene sequence: CDR1 GTSNPN, CDR2 SVGIG (reference sequence). Trimming left V 5 bases short and J 3 bases short, with 13 bases between. The CDR3 DNA reads as TGTGCCTGGGCGATCCGGGCATCTAATGAAAAACTGTTTTTT. Its protein is CAWAIRASNEKLFF.

CDR3 loop: CASSRSGRADNEQFF. CDR3 bases: TGTGCCAGCAGCCGTAGCGGGAGGGCCGACAATGAGCAGTTCTTC. This chain uses TRBV9 with TRBJ2-1; 11 positions agree with TRBD2. V was clipped by 4 bases and J by 5 bases; unmatched bases: 5. Germline loops: CDR1 SGDLS, CDR2 YYNGEE. The CDR3 loop spans 15 amino acids.

The chain uses TRBV5-8 and TRBJ2-5; D gene ambiguous. CDR3 size: 12 residues. Germline CDR1 is SGHTS and CDR2 is YDEGEE. V was pared by 5 bases and J by 5 bases, with 10 bases between. This CDR3 is CASSYVRETQYF. The CDR3 DNA reads as TGTGCCAGCAGTTATGTAAGGGAGACCCAGTACTTC.

This clone showed up just once. One end of the junction does not line up with germline, which may come from a read error. CDR3 loop: CANSPGPGKPQHF. The CDR3 coding sequence is TGTGCCAACAGTCCGGGACCAGGAAAGCCCCAGCATTTT. V and J are TRBV10-1 and TRBJ1-5; D might be TRBD1 (5 bases). The CDR3 runs to 13 residues. CDR1 and CDR2 (germline): WNHNN, SYGVQD (reference sequence).

The rearrangement joins TRBV29-1 to TRBJ2-4, with 7 positions matching TRBD2. CDR3 length: 15 amino acids. CDR1 and CDR2 (germline): SQVTM, ANQGSEA. The V gene end was trimmed by 4 bases and the J gene end by 0 bases; junction bases not matched to a gene: 6. Written as DNA, the CDR3 is TGCAGCGTTGGCCCAGCGGGATTAGCCAAAAACATTCAGTACTTC. Amino acids: CSVGPAGLAKNIQYF.

The chain has TRBV6-1 and TRBJ2-3, with D tentatively TRBD1 (5 bases). V lost 9 bases, J lost 4 bases, and 17 bases lay in between. CDR1 is MNHNS and CDR2 is SASEGT in the germline V gene. This CDR3 spans 14 amino acids. CDR3 region: CASGAAWGPDTQYF. The CDR3 DNA reads TGTGCCAGTGGGGCGGCTTGGGGCCCAGATACGCAGTATTTT.

This clone occurred a few times. This chain links TRBV6-1 with TRBJ1-1, with D tentatively TRBD1 (6 bases). Germline CDR1 and CDR2: MNHNS and SASEGT. With 5 bases removed from V and 6 bases from J, the gap between germline ends came to 10 bases. The CDR3 length is 12 residues. CDR3 protein: CASSRDTAEAFF. DNA of the CDR3: TGTGCCAGCAGTCGGGACACCGCTGAAGCTTTCTTT.

Details on this clone: Since a far larger clone is one base different, this is likely a read error. The same CDR3 is also encoded by other DNA sequences in this sample. V and J are TRBV29-1 and TRBJ1-1, with 7 positions matching TRBD1. Looked up from germline, CDR1 is SQVTM and CDR2 is ANQGSEA. V shed 4 bases and J 2 bases; nucleotides not matched to a gene: 13. CDR3 length equals 16 residues. The DNA for the CDR3 is TGCAGCGTTGCCCCTTTTTCACGACAGGGAAACACTGAAGCTTTCTTT. Translation: CSVAPFSRQGNTEAFF. Drawing the rest from reference TRBV29-1 and TRBJ1-1, the complete variable domain is SAVISQKPSRDICQRGTSLTIQCQVDSQVTMMFWYRQQPGQSLTLIATANQGSEATYESGFVIDKFPISRPNLTFSTLTVSNMSPEDSSIYLCSVAPFSRQGNTEAFFGQGTRLTVV.

The chain joins TRBV19 to TRBJ1-5; tentative D call: TRBD1 (5 bases). Germline values: CDR1 LNHDA, CDR2 SQIVND (reference sequence). V was shortened by 4 bases and J by 3 bases, with 13 bases between the two germline ends. The length of the CDR3 is 15 residues. In DNA, the CDR3 is TGTGCCAGTAGTACCCCCCGACAGTCCAATCAGCCCCAGCATTTT. Its protein is CASSTPRQSNQPQHF.

The V call is TRBV7-9, the J call TRBJ2-1; a weak D match, TRBD2 (5 bases). Germline CDR1 reads SEHNR; CDR2 reads FQNEAQ (reference sequence). The CDR3 contains 15 residues. With 6 bases removed from V and 8 bases from J, the gap between germline ends came to 20 bases. CDR3 sequence reads: CASRLAGAREYEQFF. CDR3 DNA sequence: TGTGCCAGCAGATTGGCGGGCGCGAGGGAGTATGAGCAGTTCTTC.

V and J are TRBV18 and TRBJ2-7; D is possibly TRBD1 or TRBD2 (6 bases each). Germline CDR1 KGHSH, CDR2 LQKENI. The CDR3 runs to 15 residues. V lost 3 bases, J lost 2 bases, and 14 bases lay in between. The CDR3 sequence: CASSPKRGVTYEQYF. As DNA, the CDR3 is TGTGCCAGCTCACCCAAAAGGGGGGTTACCTACGAGCAGTACTTC. The full variable domain, rest sourced from reference TRBV18 and TRBJ2-7, is NAGVMQNPRHLVRRRGQEARLRCSPMKGHSHVYWYRQLPEEGLKFMVYLQKENIIDESGMPKERFSAEFPKEGPSILRIQQVVRGDSAAYFCASSPKRGVTYEQYFGPGTRLTVT.

The genes are TRBV7-2 and TRBJ1-1; D call uncertain. Trimming took 4 bases from V and 3 from J, leaving 12 bases between them. The CDR3 has 14 amino acids. Per the germline V gene, CDR1 is SGHTA and CDR2 is FQGNSA. This CDR3 is CASSSSGYDTEAFF. The CDR3 nucleotides read TGTGCCAGCAGCTCGTCGGGATATGACACTGAAGCTTTCTTT.